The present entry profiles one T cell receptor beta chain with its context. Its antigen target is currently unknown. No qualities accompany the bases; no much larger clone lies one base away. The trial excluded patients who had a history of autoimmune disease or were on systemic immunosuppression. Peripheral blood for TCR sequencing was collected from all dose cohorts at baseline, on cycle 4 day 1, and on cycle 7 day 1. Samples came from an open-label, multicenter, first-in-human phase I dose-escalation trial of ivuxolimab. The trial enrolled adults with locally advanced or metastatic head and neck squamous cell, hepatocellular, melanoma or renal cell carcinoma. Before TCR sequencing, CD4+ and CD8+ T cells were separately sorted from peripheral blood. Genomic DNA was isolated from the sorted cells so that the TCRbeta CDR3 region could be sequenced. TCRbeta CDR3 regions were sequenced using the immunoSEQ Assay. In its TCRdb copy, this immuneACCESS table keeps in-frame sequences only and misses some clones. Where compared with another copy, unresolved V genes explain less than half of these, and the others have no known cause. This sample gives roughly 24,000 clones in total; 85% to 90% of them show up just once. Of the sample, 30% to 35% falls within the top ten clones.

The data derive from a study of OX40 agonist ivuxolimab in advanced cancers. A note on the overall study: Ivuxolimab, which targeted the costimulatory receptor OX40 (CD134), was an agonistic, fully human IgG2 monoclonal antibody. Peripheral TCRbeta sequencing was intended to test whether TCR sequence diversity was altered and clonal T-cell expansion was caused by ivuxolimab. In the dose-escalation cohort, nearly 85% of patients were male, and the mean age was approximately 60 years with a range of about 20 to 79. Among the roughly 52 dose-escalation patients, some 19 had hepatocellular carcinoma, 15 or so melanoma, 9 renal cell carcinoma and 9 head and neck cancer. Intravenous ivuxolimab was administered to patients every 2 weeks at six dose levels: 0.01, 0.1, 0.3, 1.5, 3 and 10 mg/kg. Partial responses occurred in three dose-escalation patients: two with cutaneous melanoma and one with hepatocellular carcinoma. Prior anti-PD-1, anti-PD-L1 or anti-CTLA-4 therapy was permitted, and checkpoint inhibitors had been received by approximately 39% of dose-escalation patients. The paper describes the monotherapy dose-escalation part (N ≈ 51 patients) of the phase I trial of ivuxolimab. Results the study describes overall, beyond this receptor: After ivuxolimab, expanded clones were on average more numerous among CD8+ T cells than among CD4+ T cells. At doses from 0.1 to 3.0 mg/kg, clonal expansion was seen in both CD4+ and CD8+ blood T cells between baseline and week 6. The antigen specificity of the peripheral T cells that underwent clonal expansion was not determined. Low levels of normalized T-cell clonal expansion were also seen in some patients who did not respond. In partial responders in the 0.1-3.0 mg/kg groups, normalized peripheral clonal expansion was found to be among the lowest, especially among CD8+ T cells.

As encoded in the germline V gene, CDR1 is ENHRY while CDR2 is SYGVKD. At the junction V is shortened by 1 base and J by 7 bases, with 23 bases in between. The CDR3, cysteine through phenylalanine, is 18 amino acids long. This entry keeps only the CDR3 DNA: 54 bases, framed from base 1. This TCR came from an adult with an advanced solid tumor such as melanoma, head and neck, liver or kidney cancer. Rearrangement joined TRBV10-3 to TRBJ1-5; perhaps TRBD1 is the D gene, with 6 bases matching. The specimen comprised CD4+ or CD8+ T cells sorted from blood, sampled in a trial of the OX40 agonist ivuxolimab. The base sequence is TGTGCCATCAGTGAGTTGCACACCACAGGGACATTGTACCAGCCCCAGCATTTT. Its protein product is CAISELHTTGTLYQPQHF.